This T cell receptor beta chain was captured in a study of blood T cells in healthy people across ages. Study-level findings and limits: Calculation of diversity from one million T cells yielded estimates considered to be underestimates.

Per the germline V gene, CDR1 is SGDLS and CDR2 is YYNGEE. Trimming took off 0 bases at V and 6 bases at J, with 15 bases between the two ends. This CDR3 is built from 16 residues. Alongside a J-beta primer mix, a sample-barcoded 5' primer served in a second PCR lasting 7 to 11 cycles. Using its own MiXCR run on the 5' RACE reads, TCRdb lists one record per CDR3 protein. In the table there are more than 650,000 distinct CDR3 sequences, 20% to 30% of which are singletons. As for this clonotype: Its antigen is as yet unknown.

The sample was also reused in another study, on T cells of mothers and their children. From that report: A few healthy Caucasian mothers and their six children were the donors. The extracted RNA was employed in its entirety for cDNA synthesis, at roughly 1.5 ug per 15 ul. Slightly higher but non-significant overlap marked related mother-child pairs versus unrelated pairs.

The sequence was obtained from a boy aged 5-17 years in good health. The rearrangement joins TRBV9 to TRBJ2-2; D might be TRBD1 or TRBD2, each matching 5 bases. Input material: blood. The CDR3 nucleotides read TGTGCCAGCAGCGTAGATCTCCCCGGGACGGCCGGGGAGCTGTTTTTT. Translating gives CASSVDLPGTAGELFF.